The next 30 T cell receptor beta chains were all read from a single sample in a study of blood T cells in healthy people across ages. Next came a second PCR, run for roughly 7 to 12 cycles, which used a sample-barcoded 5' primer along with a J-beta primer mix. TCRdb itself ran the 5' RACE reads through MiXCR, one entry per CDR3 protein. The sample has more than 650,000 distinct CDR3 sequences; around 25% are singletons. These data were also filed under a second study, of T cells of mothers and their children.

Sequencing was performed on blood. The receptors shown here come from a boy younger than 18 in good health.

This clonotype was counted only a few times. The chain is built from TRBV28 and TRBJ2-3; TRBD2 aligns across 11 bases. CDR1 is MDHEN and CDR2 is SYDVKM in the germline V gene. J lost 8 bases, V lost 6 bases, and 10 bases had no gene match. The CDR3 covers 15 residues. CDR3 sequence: CASSLGTSGGGTQYF. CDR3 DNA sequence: TGTGCCAGCAGCCTCGGGACTAGCGGAGGAGGTACGCAGTATTTT.

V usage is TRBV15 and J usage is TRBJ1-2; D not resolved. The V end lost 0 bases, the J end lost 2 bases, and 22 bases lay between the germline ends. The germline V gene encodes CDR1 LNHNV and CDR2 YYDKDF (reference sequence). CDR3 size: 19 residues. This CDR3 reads CATSRDLRARAAGNYGYTF. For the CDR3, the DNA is TGTGCCACCAGCAGAGATTTGAGAGCTCGAGCAGCTGGGAACTATGGCTACACCTTC.

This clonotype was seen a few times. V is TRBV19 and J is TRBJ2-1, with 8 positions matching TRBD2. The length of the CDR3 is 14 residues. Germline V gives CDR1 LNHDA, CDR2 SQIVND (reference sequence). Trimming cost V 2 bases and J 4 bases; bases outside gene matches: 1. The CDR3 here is CASSITGGYNEQFF. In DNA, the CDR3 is TGTGCCAGTAGTATAACGGGGGGGTACAATGAGCAGTTCTTC.

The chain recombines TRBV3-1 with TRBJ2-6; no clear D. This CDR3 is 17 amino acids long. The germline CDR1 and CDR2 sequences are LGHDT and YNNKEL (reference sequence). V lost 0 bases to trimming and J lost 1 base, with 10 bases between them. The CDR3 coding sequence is TGTGCCAGCAGCCAAGAGGAGATCGGATCTGGGGCCAACGTCCTGACTTTC. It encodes CASSQEEIGSGANVLTF.

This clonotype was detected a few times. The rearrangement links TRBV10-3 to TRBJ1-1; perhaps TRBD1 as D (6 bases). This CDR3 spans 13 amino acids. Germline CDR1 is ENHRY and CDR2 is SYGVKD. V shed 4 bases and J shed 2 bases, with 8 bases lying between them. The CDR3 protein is CAISGQANTEAFF. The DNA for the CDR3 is TGTGCCATCAGTGGACAGGCCAACACTGAAGCTTTCTTT.

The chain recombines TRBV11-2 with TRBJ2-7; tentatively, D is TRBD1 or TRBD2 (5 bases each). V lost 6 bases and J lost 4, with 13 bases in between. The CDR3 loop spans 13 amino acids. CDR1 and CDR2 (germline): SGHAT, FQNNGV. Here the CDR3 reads CASSVRWGYEQYF. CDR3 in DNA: TGTGCCAGCAGTGTAAGATGGGGGTACGAGCAGTACTTC.

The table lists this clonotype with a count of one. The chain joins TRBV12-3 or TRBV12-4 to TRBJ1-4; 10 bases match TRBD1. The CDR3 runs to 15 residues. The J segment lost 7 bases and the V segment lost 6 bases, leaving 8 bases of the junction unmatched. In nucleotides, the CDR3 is TGTGCCAGCAGGCCTCGACAGGGGGCGGCTGAAAAACTGTTTTTT. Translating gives CASRPRQGAAEKLFF.

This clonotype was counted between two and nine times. CDR3 in amino acids: CASSVGEGNTIYF. Here the CDR3 DNA reads TGTGCCAGCAGCGTAGGCGAGGGGAACACCATATATTTT. The rearrangement joins TRBV9 to TRBJ1-3, with a tentative D call TRBD1 (5 bases). Trimming removed 0 bases at V and 7 bases at J, with 8 bases between. This CDR3 region has 13 residues. Germline V CDR1 and CDR2: SGDLS, YYNGEE.

The CDR3 bases are TGTGCCAGCCGGGGGCGGGGGGGCTACGAGCAGTACTTC. It encodes CASRGRGGYEQYF. V and J are TRBV3-1 and TRBJ2-5, with 9 positions matching TRBD2. TRBJ2-7 explains the end of the DNA better; the J call may be wrong. Germline CDR1 reads LGHDT; CDR2 reads YNNKEL (reference sequence). The CDR3 length is 13 residues.

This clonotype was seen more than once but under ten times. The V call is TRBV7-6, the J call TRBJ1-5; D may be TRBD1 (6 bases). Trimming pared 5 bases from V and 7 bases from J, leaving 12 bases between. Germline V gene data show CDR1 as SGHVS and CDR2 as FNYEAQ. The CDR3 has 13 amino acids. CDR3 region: CASSLTGSQPQHF. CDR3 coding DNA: TGTGCCAGCAGCCTAACAGGGAGCCAGCCCCAGCATTTT.

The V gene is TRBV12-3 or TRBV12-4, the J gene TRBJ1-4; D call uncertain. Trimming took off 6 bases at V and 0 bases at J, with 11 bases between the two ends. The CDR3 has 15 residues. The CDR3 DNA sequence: TGTGCCAGCAGCCCGCTGGATGCAACTAATGAAAAACTGTTTTTT. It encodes CASSPLDATNEKLFF.

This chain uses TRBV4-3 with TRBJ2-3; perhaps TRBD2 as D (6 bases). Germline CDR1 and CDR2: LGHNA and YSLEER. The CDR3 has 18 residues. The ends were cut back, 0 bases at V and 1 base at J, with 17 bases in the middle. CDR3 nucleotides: TGCGCCAGCAGCCAAGAGGGGGGAGCGCTGCCTGGCACAGATACGCAGTATTTT. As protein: CASSQEGGALPGTDTQYF.

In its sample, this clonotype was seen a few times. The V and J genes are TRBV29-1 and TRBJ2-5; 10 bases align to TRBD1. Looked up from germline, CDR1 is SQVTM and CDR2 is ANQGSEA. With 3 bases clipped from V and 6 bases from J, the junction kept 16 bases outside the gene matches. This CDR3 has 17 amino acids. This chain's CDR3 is CSVDRFFTGQGGKTQYF. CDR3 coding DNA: TGCAGCGTTGACCGGTTTTTTACTGGACAGGGGGGGAAGACCCAGTACTTC.

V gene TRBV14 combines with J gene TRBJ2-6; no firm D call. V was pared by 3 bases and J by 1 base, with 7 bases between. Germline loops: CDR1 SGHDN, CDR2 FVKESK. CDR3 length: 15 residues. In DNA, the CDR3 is TGTGCCAGCAGCCAGGTTTATTCTGGGGCCAACGTCCTGACTTTC. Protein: CASSQVYSGANVLTF.

CDR3 coding DNA: TGCAGTGCTTCCCGGGGGGGGCGAATCGAGCAGTACTTC. It translates to CSASRGGRIEQYF. V is TRBV20-1 and J is TRBJ2-7; 8 nucleotides align to TRBD2. The CDR3 is 13 amino acids. CDR1 DFQATT and CDR2 SNEGSKA come from the germline V gene (reference sequence). V lost 5 bases, J lost 6 bases, and 9 bases stayed unmatched.

The CDR3 DNA reads TGTGCCAGCAGCCAAGCCAAGACCTACGAGCAGTACTTC. Translation: CASSQAKTYEQYF. The chain is built from TRBV3-1 and TRBJ2-7; D uncertain. Germline assignment: CDR1 LGHDT and CDR2 YNNKEL (reference sequence). The CDR3 covers 13 residues. Trimming stripped 1 base from V and 2 bases from J, with 6 bases between.

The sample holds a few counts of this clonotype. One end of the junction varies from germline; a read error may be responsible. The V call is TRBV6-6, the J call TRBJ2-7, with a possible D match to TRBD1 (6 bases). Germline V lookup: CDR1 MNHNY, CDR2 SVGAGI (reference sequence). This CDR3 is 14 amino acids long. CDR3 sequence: CASSSLQGDYEQHF. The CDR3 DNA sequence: TGTGCCAGCAGTTCCCTACAGGGAGACTACGAGCAGCACTTC.

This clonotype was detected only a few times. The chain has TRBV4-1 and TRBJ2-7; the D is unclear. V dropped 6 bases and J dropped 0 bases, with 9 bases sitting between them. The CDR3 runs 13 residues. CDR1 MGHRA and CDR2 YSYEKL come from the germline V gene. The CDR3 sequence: CASRKVGSYEQYF. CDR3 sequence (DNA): TGCGCCAGCAGGAAGGTCGGCTCCTACGAGCAGTACTTC.

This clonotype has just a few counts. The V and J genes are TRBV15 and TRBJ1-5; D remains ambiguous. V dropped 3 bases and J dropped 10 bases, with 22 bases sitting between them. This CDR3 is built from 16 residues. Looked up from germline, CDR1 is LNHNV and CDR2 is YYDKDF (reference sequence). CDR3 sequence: CATSSSTVGPVGPQHF. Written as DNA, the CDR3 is TGTGCCACCAGCAGTTCCACTGTGGGCCCCGTCGGACCCCAGCATTTT.

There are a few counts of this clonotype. The CDR3 sequence: CASSLIGGPLQETQYF. The CDR3 bases are TGTGCCAGCAGTTTAATCGGGGGCCCGCTTCAAGAGACCCAGTACTTC. The chain recombines TRBV28 with TRBJ2-5; D could derive from TRBD1 or TRBD2 (6 bases each). Germline CDR1 reads MDHEN; CDR2 reads SYDVKM. This CDR3 region has 16 residues. V lost 2 bases, J lost 2 bases, and 15 bases lay in between.

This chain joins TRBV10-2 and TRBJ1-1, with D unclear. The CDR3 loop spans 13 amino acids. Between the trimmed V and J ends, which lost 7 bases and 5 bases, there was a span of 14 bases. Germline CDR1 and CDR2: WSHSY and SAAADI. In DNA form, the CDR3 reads TGCGCCAGCACTCGGACCGGGTGGACTGAAGCTTTCTTT. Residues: CASTRTGWTEAFF.

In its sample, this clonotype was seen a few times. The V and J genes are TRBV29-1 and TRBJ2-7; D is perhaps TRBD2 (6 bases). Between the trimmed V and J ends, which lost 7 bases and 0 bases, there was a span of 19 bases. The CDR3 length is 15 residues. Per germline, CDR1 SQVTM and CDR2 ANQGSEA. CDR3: CSAAGTPRSSYEQYF. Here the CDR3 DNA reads TGCAGCGCCGCCGGGACTCCCAGGAGCTCCTACGAGCAGTACTTC.

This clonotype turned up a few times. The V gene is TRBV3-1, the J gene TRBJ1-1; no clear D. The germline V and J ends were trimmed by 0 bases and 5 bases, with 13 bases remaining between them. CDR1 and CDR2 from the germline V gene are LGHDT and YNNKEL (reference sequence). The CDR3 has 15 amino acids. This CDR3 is CASSQDVHPSTEAFF. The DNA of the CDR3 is TGTGCCAGCAGCCAAGACGTCCACCCAAGTACTGAAGCTTTCTTT.

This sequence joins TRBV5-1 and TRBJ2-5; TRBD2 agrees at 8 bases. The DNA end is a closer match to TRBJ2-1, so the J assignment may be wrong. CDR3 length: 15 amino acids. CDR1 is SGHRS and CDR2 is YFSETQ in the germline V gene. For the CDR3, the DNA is TGCGCCAGCAGCTTGGCGGGGGGGCCTAACAATGAGCAGTTCTTC. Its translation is CASSLAGGPNNEQFF.

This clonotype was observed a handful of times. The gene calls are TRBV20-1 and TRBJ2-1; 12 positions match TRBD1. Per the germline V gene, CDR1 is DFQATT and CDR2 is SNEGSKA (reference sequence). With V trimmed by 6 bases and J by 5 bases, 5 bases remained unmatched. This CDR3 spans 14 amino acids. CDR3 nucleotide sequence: TGCAGTGCGCAGGGACAGGGGGCTCACAATGAGCAGTTCTTC. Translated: CSAQGQGAHNEQFF.

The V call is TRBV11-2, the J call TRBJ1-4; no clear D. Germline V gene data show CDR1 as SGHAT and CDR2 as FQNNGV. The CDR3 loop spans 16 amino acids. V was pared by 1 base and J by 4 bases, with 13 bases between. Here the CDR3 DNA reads TGTGCCAGCAGCTTAGTTGCGATGTGGGGTAATGAAAAACTGTTTTTT. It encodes CASSLVAMWGNEKLFF.

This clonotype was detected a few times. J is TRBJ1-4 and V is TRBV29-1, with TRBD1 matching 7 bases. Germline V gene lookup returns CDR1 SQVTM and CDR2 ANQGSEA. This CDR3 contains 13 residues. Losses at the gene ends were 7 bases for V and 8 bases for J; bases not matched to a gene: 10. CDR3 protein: CSAKRQGREKLFF. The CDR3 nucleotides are TGCAGCGCCAAACGACAGGGTCGGGAAAAACTGTTTTTT. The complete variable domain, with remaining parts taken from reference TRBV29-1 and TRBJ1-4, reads SAVISQKPSRDICQRGTSLTIQCQVDSQVTMMFWYRQQPGQSLTLIATANQGSEATYESGFVIDKFPISRPNLTFSTLTVSNMSPEDSSIYLCSAKRQGREKLFFGSGTQLSVL.

The CDR3 DNA is TGCAGTGCTCCCAAGGACAATCCGAACACTGAAGCTTTCTTT. This codes for CSAPKDNPNTEAFF. This chain connects TRBV20-1 to TRBJ1-1; D is possibly TRBD1 (5 bases). The V and J ends lost 5 bases and 1 base respectively, with 14 bases between them. CDR1 and CDR2 (germline): DFQATT, SNEGSKA (reference sequence). The CDR3 is 14 amino acids.

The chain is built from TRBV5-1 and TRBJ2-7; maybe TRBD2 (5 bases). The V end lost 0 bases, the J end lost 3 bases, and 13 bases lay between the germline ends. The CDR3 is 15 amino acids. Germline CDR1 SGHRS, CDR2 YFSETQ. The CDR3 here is CASSLEPTRVYEQYF. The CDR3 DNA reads TGCGCCAGCAGCTTGGAACCCACTAGGGTCTACGAGCAGTACTTC.

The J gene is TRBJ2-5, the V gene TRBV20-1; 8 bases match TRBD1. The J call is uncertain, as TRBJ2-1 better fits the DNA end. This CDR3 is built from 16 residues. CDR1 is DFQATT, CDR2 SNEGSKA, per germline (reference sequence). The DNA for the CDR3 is TGCAGTGCTAGAGAGGGGTTTTGGGGGACAGGCAATGAGCAGTTCTTC. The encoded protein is CSAREGFWGTGNEQFF.